These 23 T cell receptor beta chains share one sample of origin, sequenced in a study of blood T cell repertoires in COVID-19. TCRdb keeps only in-frame clones here, not all; method: immunoSEQ multiplex PCR. Of approximately 270,000 clones detected, about 87% appear once; the ten largest clones hold roughly 6%. What was sequenced was peripheral blood. Receptor source: a woman in her thirties with COVID-19, enrolled during active disease.

CDR3 nucleotides: TGTGCCAGCAGCTCCGGTAGGGGGCTGAACACTGAAGCTTTCTTT. Encoded protein: CASSSGRGLNTEAFF. The gene calls are TRBV7-9 and TRBJ1-1; 7 bases line up with TRBD1. Germline assignment: CDR1 SEHNR and CDR2 FQNEAQ (reference sequence). Trimming cost V 4 bases and J 0 bases; bases outside gene matches: 5. This CDR3 has 15 residues.

This chain uses TRBV6-2 or TRBV6-3 with TRBJ1-5; D is perhaps TRBD1 (6 bases). Germline-derived CDR1 and CDR2 are MNHEY and SVGEGT. V lost 6 bases and J 0 bases, leaving 12 bases between the germline ends. CDR3 size: 15 residues. In DNA, the CDR3 is TGTGCCAGCAGCCCCCCAGGGGATAGCAATCAGCCCCAGCATTTT. Protein product: CASSPPGDSNQPQHF.

The chain is built from TRBV4-1 and TRBJ1-3; tentatively, D is TRBD1 (5 bases). The CDR3 is 16 residues long. Germline-derived CDR1 and CDR2 are MGHRA and YSYEKL. The ends were cut back, 2 bases at V and 0 bases at J, with 11 bases in the middle. Here the CDR3 reads CASSQSRQISGNTIYF. The CDR3 DNA follows: TGCGCCAGCAGCCAATCTAGACAGATCTCTGGAAACACCATATATTTT.

Only a few counts were recorded for this clone. The chain recombines TRBV4-3 with TRBJ1-1; possibly TRBD1 for D (5 bases). In germline, CDR1 is LGHNA, CDR2 YSLEER. The germline V and J ends were trimmed by 1 base and 3 bases, with 24 bases remaining between them. The CDR3 consists of 19 residues. The CDR3 is CASSQVIGTGPYMDTEAFF. The CDR3, as DNA: TGCGCCAGCAGCCAAGTTATAGGTACAGGACCCTACATGGACACTGAAGCTTTCTTT.

Comments on this clone: Other nucleotide sequences in the sample specify the same CDR3. The CDR3 nucleotides are TGCAGCGCCCAGGGGGCAACTAATGAAAAACTGTTTTTT. This encodes CSAQGATNEKLFF. The chain recombines TRBV29-1 with TRBJ1-4; 7 positions agree with TRBD1. The V gene end was trimmed by 7 bases and the J gene end by 0 bases; junction bases not matched to a gene: 2. Germline assignment: CDR1 SQVTM and CDR2 ANQGSEA. This CDR3 is built from 13 residues.

V and J are TRBV11-2 and TRBJ2-5; 8 bases map to TRBD1. Germline V lookup: CDR1 SGHAT, CDR2 FQNNGV. The CDR3 covers 14 residues. Trimming took 5 bases from V and 4 from J; bases not matched to a gene: 6. This CDR3 is CASSLQGGPETQYF. The CDR3 nucleotides read TGTGCCAGCAGCCTACAGGGGGGCCCAGAGACCCAGTACTTC. Drawing the rest from reference TRBV11-2 and TRBJ2-5, the complete variable domain is EAGVAQSPRYKIIEKRQSVAFWCNPISGHATLYWYQQILGQGPKLLIQFQNNGVVDDSQLPKDRFSAERLKGVDSTLKIQPAKLEDSAVYLCASSLQGGPETQYFGPGTRLLVL.

The V call is TRBV19, the J call TRBJ1-6; the D is unclear. The V end lost 5 bases, the J end lost 0 bases, and 5 bases lay between the germline ends. CDR1 and CDR2 from the germline V gene are LNHDA and SQIVND (reference sequence). The CDR3 runs to 14 residues. The CDR3 region is CASSRGSYNSPLHF. CDR3 sequence (DNA): TGTGCCAGTAGTCGGGGCTCCTATAATTCACCCCTCCACTTT.

This clone was seen a single time. The chain employs TRBV11-3 and TRBJ2-5, with 13 bases lining up with TRBD2. In germline, CDR1 is SGHNT, CDR2 YENEEA. V was pared by 5 bases and J by 5 bases, with 5 bases of the junction left unmatched. The CDR3 loop spans 15 amino acids. The CDR3 DNA follows: TGTGCCAGCAGCAAACTAGCGGGAGGGTCGGAGACCCAGTACTTC. This sequence encodes CASSKLAGGSETQYF.

V is TRBV27 and J is TRBJ1-1; TRBD1 matches 8 bases. CDR1 and CDR2 from the germline V gene are MNHEY and SMNVEV (reference sequence). CDR3 length: 18 amino acids. V lost 6 bases, J lost 0 bases, and 15 bases stayed unmatched. In DNA form, the CDR3 reads TGTGCCAGCAGCACGTCAATTCCCAGGGGGCGATTGAACACTGAAGCTTTCTTT. This sequence encodes CASSTSIPRGRLNTEAFF.

The V and J genes are TRBV3-1 (or the pseudogene TRBV3-2) and TRBJ1-3, with TRBD1 identical over 9 bases. The J segment lost 8 bases and the V segment lost 4 bases, leaving 9 bases of the junction unmatched. CDR1 and CDR2 (germline): LGHDT, YNNKEL (reference sequence). This CDR3 spans 15 amino acids. CDR3 loop: CASSLRGQGRDTIYF. The CDR3 nucleotides are TGTGCCAGCAGCCTCCGTGGACAGGGGCGCGACACCATATATTTT.

The chain carries TRBV11-2 and TRBJ1-1; 7 bases map to TRBD1. This CDR3 comprises 15 residues. V shed 5 bases, J shed 6 bases, and the junction held 12 bases outside the gene matches. The germline V gene has CDR1 SGHAT and CDR2 FQNNGV. Here the CDR3 reads CASSPYTGVAAEAFF. The CDR3 coding sequence is TGTGCCAGCAGCCCCTATACAGGGGTGGCCGCTGAAGCTTTCTTT.

This clone was seen just once. This chain joins TRBV7-2 and TRBJ1-2; a weak D match, TRBD1 (5 bases). Per the germline V gene, CDR1 is SGHTA and CDR2 is FQGNSA. The CDR3 has 14 amino acids. Trimming left V 1 base short and J 7 bases short, with 13 bases between. The CDR3 DNA follows: TGTGCCAGCAGCTTAGAGCATGGCAGGGTTGGCTACACCTTC. This encodes CASSLEHGRVGYTF.

The chain uses TRBV16 and TRBJ2-5, with TRBD2 as a possible D gene (6 bases). V was cut by 0 bases and J by 8 bases, with 13 bases left in between. Germline CDR1 is KGHSY and CDR2 is FQNENV. CDR3 length: 14 residues. CDR3 residues: CASSQSWGERTQYF. As DNA, the CDR3 is TGTGCCAGCAGCCAATCGTGGGGGGAGAGAACCCAGTACTTC. The variable domain in full, with the rest retrieved from reference TRBV16 and TRBJ2-5, is GEEVAQTPKHLVRGEGQKAKLYCAPIKGHSYVFWYQQVLKNEFKFLISFQNENVFDETGMPKERFSAKCLPNSPCSLEIQATKLEDSAVYFCASSQSWGERTQYFGPGTRLLVL.

The chain has TRBV9 and TRBJ2-1; 8 positions match TRBD2. V trimming: 4 bases; J trimming: 6 bases; junction bases outside the gene matches: 12. Germline V gene lookup returns CDR1 SGDLS and CDR2 YYNGEE. This CDR3 region has 16 residues. CDR3 region: CASSTEGLAGTNEQFF. As DNA, the CDR3 is TGTGCCAGCAGCACAGAGGGGCTAGCGGGCACCAATGAGCAGTTCTTC.

CDR3 sequence (DNA): TGTGCCAGCAGCTTGGCCCCACGTCCGGGACAGGGTACAAACATTCAGTACTTC. Amino acid sequence: CASSLAPRPGQGTNIQYF. This rearrangement joins TRBV7-9 to TRBJ2-4; 9 nucleotides align to TRBD1. The trim removed 3 bases at V and 6 bases at J, leaving 15 bases unmatched. The germline V gene encodes CDR1 SEHNR and CDR2 FQNEAQ (reference sequence). The CDR3 runs to 18 residues.

This chain links TRBV11-2 with TRBJ2-7; the D gene is possibly TRBD2 (6 bases). The CDR3 has 13 amino acids. The ends were cut back, 2 bases at V and 6 bases at J, with 11 bases in the middle. From germline, CDR1 is SGHAT and CDR2 FQNNGV. The chain's CDR3 is CASSLLGGGEQYV. CDR3 DNA sequence: TGTGCCAGCAGCTTATTGGGGGGAGGCGAGCAGTACGTC.

The V call is TRBV18, the J call TRBJ1-3; D uncertain. This CDR3 has 14 residues. The V end lost 9 bases, the J end lost 1 base, and 13 bases lay between the germline ends. Germline values: CDR1 KGHSH, CDR2 LQKENI. CDR3 DNA: TGTGCCAGTGCCCGGTGGAGTTCTGGAAACACCATATATTTT. Amino acid sequence: CASARWSSGNTIYF.

V gene TRBV12-3 or TRBV12-4 combines with J gene TRBJ2-1; 8 bases align to TRBD2. J was trimmed by 14 bases and V by 4 bases; bases with no gene match: 7. CDR3 length: 12 amino acids. The CDR3 is CASSSGLAREFF. The CDR3 DNA reads as TGTGCCAGCAGTTCTGGACTAGCCAGGGAGTTCTTC.

This clone was picked up one time. The junction and the germline gene differ at one end; a read error may be behind it. The chain couples TRBV11-2 to TRBJ2-7; 11 bases agree with TRBD1. The germline gives CDR1 SGHAT, CDR2 FQNNGV. The CDR3 has 12 amino acids. The CDR3 sequence: CASSLDRGRQWF. CDR3 DNA: TGTGCCAGCAGCTTGGACAGGGGGCGACAATGGTTC. The whole variable domain, remainder taken from reference TRBV11-2 and TRBJ2-7, is EAGVAQSPRYKIIEKRQSVAFWCNPISGHATLYWYQQILGQGPKLLIQFQNNGVVDDSQLPKDRFSAERLKGVDSTLKIQPAKLEDSAVYLCASSLDRGRQWFGPGTRLTVT.

The gene calls are TRBV15 and TRBJ2-3; D is unresolved. This CDR3 has 16 amino acids. Germline values: CDR1 LNHNV, CDR2 YYDKDF (reference sequence). With 2 bases removed from V and 1 base from J, the gap between germline ends came to 13 bases. CDR3 sequence (DNA): TGTGCCACCAGCAGATTTCACGGAGCAGGCACAGATACGCAGTATTTT. Translated: CATSRFHGAGTDTQYF.

V usage is TRBV11-3 and J usage is TRBJ2-1; 7 bases match TRBD1. The germline V gene has CDR1 SGHNT and CDR2 YENEEA. This CDR3 spans 14 amino acids. The ends lost 3 bases at V and 12 bases at J; junction bases unmatched: 11. CDR3 region: CASSLEPRGRGQFF. The DNA for the CDR3 is TGTGCCAGCAGCTTGGAGCCTAGGGGGCGCGGGCAGTTCTTC. Together with reference TRBV11-3 and TRBJ2-1, the CDR3 gives the full variable domain: EAGVVQSPRYKIIEKKQPVAFWCNPISGHNTLYWYLQNLGQGPELLIRYENEEAVDDSQLPKDRFSAERLKGVDSTLKIQPAELGDSAVYLCASSLEPRGRGQFFGPGTRLTVL.

This chain links TRBV19 with TRBJ2-6; D not resolved. Germline lookup yields CDR1 LNHDA and CDR2 SQIVND (reference sequence). V shed 10 bases and J shed 0 bases, with 13 bases lying between them. The CDR3 loop spans 15 amino acids. CDR3 nucleotides: TGTGCCACCAACAGTTTTATCTCTGGGGCCAACGTCCTGACTTTC. It specifies CATNSFISGANVLTF.

This CDR3 is CSAKPGLATNRDNEQFF. The CDR3 DNA follows: TGCAGCGCAAAACCGGGACTAGCGACAAATCGGGACAATGAGCAGTTCTTC. V usage is TRBV29-1 and J usage is TRBJ2-1; 10 positions agree with TRBD2. Looked up from germline, CDR1 is SQVTM and CDR2 is ANQGSEA. V lost 7 bases to trimming and J lost 5 bases; unmatched junction nucleotides: 17. This CDR3 spans 17 amino acids.